Below are 20 T cell receptor beta chains sequenced from a single sample in a study of T cell changes during pregnancy in multiple sclerosis. Sequencing was performed with immunoSEQ multiplex PCR; in TCRdb, only in-frame clones are kept and a portion is missing. This table has some 77,000 clones, around nine tenths appearing once. Sequences were derived from peripheral blood, sampled in the second trimester of pregnancy. These receptors originate from a female donor in good health, enrolled as a control in a pregnancy study.

This clone has just one count. This chain uses TRBV15 with TRBJ2-7; D possibly corresponds to TRBD2 (7 bases). Trimming took 7 bases from V and 4 from J, leaving 17 bases between them. Germline-derived CDR1 and CDR2 are LNHNV and YYDKDF (reference sequence). The CDR3 spans 14 residues. CDR3 sequence (DNA): TGTGCCACCACCGGAGGGGGGGCCGGGTACGAGCAGTACTTC. It yields the protein CATTGGGAGYEQYF. Together with reference TRBV15 and TRBJ2-7, the CDR3 gives the full variable domain: DAMVIQNPRYQVTQFGKPVTLSCSQTLNHNVMYWYQQKSSQAPKLLFHYYDKDFNNEADTPDNFQSRRPNTSFCFLDIRSPGLGDTAMYLCATTGGGAGYEQYFGPGTRLTVT.

There are a few counts of this clone. The chain recombines TRBV10-3 with TRBJ1-5; D is undetermined. The CDR3 runs 13 residues. Germline lookup yields CDR1 ENHRY and CDR2 SYGVKD. Trimming stripped 3 bases from V and 7 bases from J, with 10 bases between. CDR3 region: CAISDRTGQPQHF. CDR3 DNA sequence: TGTGCCATCAGTGACCGGACTGGCCAGCCCCAGCATTTT.

The chain combines TRBV6-5 with TRBJ1-1, with 7 positions matching TRBD1. The CDR3 covers 15 residues. V was pared by 6 bases and J by 0 bases, with 7 bases of the junction left unmatched. In germline, CDR1 is MNHEY, CDR2 SVGAGI. The CDR3 spells CASSSTGSMNTEAFF. In DNA form, the CDR3 reads TGTGCCAGCAGCTCGACAGGGTCGATGAACACTGAAGCTTTCTTT.

This rearrangement joins TRBV19 to TRBJ2-7; 10 positions match TRBD1. Trimming removed 5 bases from V and 7 bases from J; junction bases left unmatched: 14. CDR1 is LNHDA, CDR2 SQIVND, per germline (reference sequence). CDR3 length equals 16 residues. The CDR3 nucleotides read TGTGCCAGTAGTGTCATGGGGACAGGGGTGCTGGGTGAGCAGTACTTC. Amino acid sequence: CASSVMGTGVLGEQYF.

CDR3 sequence reads: CASVARGANSGYTF. CDR3 sequence (DNA): TGTGCCAGTGTCGCCCGGGGGGCCAACAGTGGCTACACCTTC. This chain joins TRBV19 and TRBJ1-2, with D possibly TRBD1 on 6 matching bases. Trimming removed 8 bases at V and 7 bases at J, with 20 bases between. CDR1 and CDR2 from the germline V gene are LNHDA and SQIVND (reference sequence). The CDR3 runs 14 residues.

This rearrangement joins TRBV13 to TRBJ1-2, with no clear D. Germline CDR1 reads PRHDT; CDR2 reads FYEKMQ (reference sequence). V lost 5 bases, J lost 0 bases, and 16 bases lay in between. The CDR3 length is 16 residues. This CDR3 is CASSASLRASNYGYTF. The CDR3 coding sequence is TGTGCCAGCAGCGCCTCCCTGCGGGCCTCTAACTATGGCTACACCTTC.

This clone has more than one count but fewer than ten. This chain links TRBV15 with TRBJ2-1; tentative D call: TRBD1 (6 bases). CDR3 length: 15 amino acids. Germline V CDR1 and CDR2: LNHNV, YYDKDF (reference sequence). Trimming took 6 bases from V and 4 from J, leaving 16 bases between them. The CDR3 coding sequence is TGTGCCACCAGAGCATCGACAGGATCATACAATGAGCAGTTCTTC. Residues: CATRASTGSYNEQFF. Combining the CDR3 with reference TRBV15 and TRBJ2-1 gives the whole variable domain DAMVIQNPRYQVTQFGKPVTLSCSQTLNHNVMYWYQQKSSQAPKLLFHYYDKDFNNEADTPDNFQSRRPNTSFCFLDIRSPGLGDTAMYLCATRASTGSYNEQFFGPGTRLTVL.

Written as DNA, the CDR3 is TGTGCCAGCACCACCCCAGATGGTCGGGACAGGGATGCCAATGAGCAGTTCTTC. It specifies CASTTPDGRDRDANEQFF. V usage is TRBV7-6 and J usage is TRBJ2-1; 9 positions agree with TRBD1. Germline-derived CDR1 and CDR2 are SGHVS and FNYEAQ. J lost 6 bases, V lost 7 bases, and 19 bases had no gene match. The CDR3 runs to 18 residues.

The chain uses TRBV6-5 and TRBJ2-3, with 9 bases fitting TRBD2. J was trimmed by 4 bases and V by 5 bases; bases with no gene match: 7. The CDR3 has 15 residues. Germline-derived CDR1 and CDR2 are MNHEY and SVGAGI. The CDR3: CASSIQGGRADTQYF. The DNA of the CDR3 is TGTGCCAGCAGTATACAGGGCGGGAGGGCAGATACGCAGTATTTT.

V is TRBV11-2 and J is TRBJ2-5, with TRBD1 matching over 9 bases. V trimming: 1 base; J trimming: 2 bases; junction bases outside the gene matches: 2. There are 15 residues in the CDR3. CDR1 and CDR2 from the germline V gene are SGHAT and FQNNGV. The CDR3 region is CASSLAGTGQETQYF. The CDR3 DNA follows: TGTGCCAGCAGCTTAGCTGGGACAGGGCAAGAGACCCAGTACTTC.

The genes are TRBV27 and TRBJ2-1; 9 bases agree with TRBD2. The CDR3 is 12 amino acids. Germline CDR1 and CDR2: MNHEY and SMNVEV (reference sequence). J gave up 15 bases and V 3 bases, and 6 bases lay outside the gene matches. The CDR3 DNA follows: TGTGCCAGCAGTTTCGAGCGGGGGGTTCGGTTCTTC. Translated, it gives CASSFERGVRFF.

The chain couples TRBV7-9 to TRBJ2-5; D is unresolved. The CDR3 covers 10 residues. Germline-derived CDR1 and CDR2 are SEHNR and FQNEAQ (reference sequence). Trimming removed 10 bases from V and 4 bases from J, with 7 bases in between. This chain's CDR3 is CATLGETQYF. DNA of the CDR3: TGTGCCACACTCGGAGAGACCCAGTACTTC.

V and J are TRBV7-9 and TRBJ1-2, with no clear D. Germline CDR1 is SEHNR and CDR2 is FQNEAQ (reference sequence). The CDR3 covers 13 residues. The V end lost 2 bases, the J end lost 8 bases, and 12 bases lay between the germline ends. CDR3 residues: CASSLSGPGGYTF. Here the CDR3 DNA reads TGTGCCAGCAGCTTAAGCGGGCCGGGAGGCTACACCTTC.

The CDR3 loop is CASSPIGVSSYEQYF. The CDR3 coding sequence is TGTGCCAGCTCACCAATAGGGGTTTCCTCCTACGAGCAGTACTTC. The chain couples TRBV18 to TRBJ2-7; D may be TRBD1 (5 bases). Germline V lookup: CDR1 KGHSH, CDR2 LQKENI. CDR3 size: 15 residues. Between the trimmed V and J ends, which lost 2 bases and 0 bases, there was a span of 11 bases.

CDR3 DNA: TGTGCCAGCACCCCGGGACAGGGATTCTACGAGCAGTACTTC. This translates into CASTPGQGFYEQYF. V is TRBV7-2 and J is TRBJ2-7, with TRBD1 matching over 9 bases. Trimming removed 7 bases from V and 3 bases from J; junction bases left unmatched: 7. Germline CDR1 SGHTA, CDR2 FQGNSA. The CDR3 consists of 14 residues.

This sequence joins TRBV30 and TRBJ1-2; weak D call: TRBD1 (6 bases). The CDR3 consists of 13 residues. CDR1 and CDR2 (germline): GTSNPN, SVGIG (reference sequence). V was clipped by 4 bases and J by 5 bases, with 14 bases between them. The CDR3 loop reads CAWIGQPLYGYTF. The CDR3 nucleotides read TGTGCCTGGATAGGACAGCCTTTGTATGGCTACACCTTC. The full variable domain, rest sourced from reference TRBV30 and TRBJ1-2, is SQTIHQWPATLVQPVGSPLSLECTVEGTSNPNLYWYRQAAGRGLQLLFYSVGIGQISSEVPQNLSASRPQDRQFILSSKKLLLSDSGFYLCAWIGQPLYGYTFGSGTRLTVV.

J is TRBJ2-3 and V is TRBV11-2; D unresolved. There are 13 residues in the CDR3. The germline gives CDR1 SGHAT, CDR2 FQNNGV. V lost 5 bases, J lost 0 bases, and 6 bases lay in between. Here the CDR3 DNA reads TGTGCCAGCAGCGTAACTAGCACAGATACGCAGTATTTT. This sequence encodes CASSVTSTDTQYF.

V gene TRBV25-1 combines with J gene TRBJ2-2; 7 positions agree with TRBD1. The germline gives CDR1 MGHDK, CDR2 SYGVNS. The CDR3 covers 16 residues. Trimming removed 10 bases from V and 2 bases from J; junction bases left unmatched: 13. This CDR3 reads CAIDTSGTENTGELFF. The CDR3 region has the DNA TGTGCCATCGATACATCCGGGACAGAAAACACCGGGGAGCTGTTTTTT. The whole variable domain, filled in from reference TRBV25-1 and TRBJ2-2, reads EADIYQTPRYLVIGTGKKITLECSQTMGHDKMYWYQQDPGMELHLIHYSYGVNSTEKGDLSSESTVSRIRTEHFPLTLESARPSHTSQYLCAIDTSGTENTGELFFGEGSRLTVL.

V gene TRBV19 combines with J gene TRBJ2-2; weak D call: TRBD1 (5 bases). CDR1 is LNHDA, CDR2 SQIVND, per germline (reference sequence). The CDR3 length is 14 residues. The V and J ends lost 1 base and 5 bases respectively, with 8 bases between them. The CDR3 loop is CASSIVRATGELFF. In DNA form, the CDR3 reads TGTGCCAGTAGTATAGTCAGGGCAACCGGGGAGCTGTTTTTT. Based on the CDR3 plus reference TRBV19 and TRBJ2-2, the full variable domain is DGGITQSPKYLFRKEGQNVTLSCEQNLNHDAMYWYRQDPGQGLRLIYYSQIVNDFQKGDIAEGYSVSREKKESFPLTVTSAQKNPTAFYLCASSIVRATGELFFGEGSRLTVL.

The rearrangement links TRBV14 to TRBJ2-7, with 8 nucleotides matching TRBD1. The CDR3 spans 16 residues. Per the germline V gene, CDR1 is SGHDN and CDR2 is FVKESK. Losses at the gene ends were 4 bases for V and 0 bases for J; bases not matched to a gene: 8. The CDR3 here is CASSPRRTGLSYEQYF. The CDR3 nucleotides are TGTGCCAGCAGCCCACGGAGGACAGGGCTCTCCTACGAGCAGTACTTC.